Listed below are T cell receptor beta chains from one sample, sequenced in a study of vaccination and CD4 T cells after COVID-19. Antigens of these TCRs are unknown. MiXCR was run by TCRdb on the PCR reads, yielding one entry per CDR3 protein. The sample contains about 7,000 distinct CDR3 sequences, around 34% of which appear only once. The sequencing sample was made of CD4+ T cells from blood, cultured in vitro. Receptor source: a human donor in good health. Both conserved end residues are part of each CDR3. D genes are given only for firm matches. Size is stated for part of the rows, as once, few or many counts, or as a class when the clone is expanded.

.,TRBV29-1,.,TRBJ2-7,CSVAGNAYEQHF,TGCAGCGTTGCGGGGAACGCCTACGAGCAGCACTTC
.,TRBV6-2/TRBV6-3,.,TRBJ1-6,CASSSYQGRNSPLHF,TGTGCCAGCAGTTCCTATCAGGGGAGGAATTCACCCCTCCACTTT
medium-sized,TRBV27,.,TRBJ2-5,CASSLWGARETQYF,TGTGCCAGCAGTTTATGGGGGGCACGAGAGACCCAGTACTTC
.,TRBV15,TRBD1,TRBJ2-3,CATSRGRDSKTDTQYF,TGTGCCACCAGCAGGGGCCGGGACAGTAAGACAGATACGCAGTATTTT
few,TRBV18,.,TRBJ2-7,CASSPGTDPYEQYF,TGTGCCAGCTCACCAGGGACCGACCCCTACGAGCAGTACTTC
.,TRBV11-2,.,TRBJ2-1,CASSRTTGIEQFF,TGTGCCAGCAGCCGTACTACCGGCATTGAGCAGTTCTTC
.,TRBV10-3,TRBD2,TRBJ2-3,CAISEAGLAGLDTQYF,TGTGCCATCAGTGAGGCTGGGCTAGCGGGGTTAGATACGCAGTATTTT
.,TRBV28,TRBD1,TRBJ2-7,CASSYKGTGGSYEQYF,TGTGCCAGCAGTTACAAGGGGACAGGAGGTTCTTACGAGCAGTACTTC
few,TRBV6-4,.,TRBJ2-5,CASSENRGGETQYF,TGTGCCAGCAGTGAAAACAGGGGGGGGGAGACCCAGTACTTC
.,TRBV15,.,TRBJ2-7,CATSRGQNYEQHF,TGTGCCACCAGCAGAGGACAGAACTACGAGCAGCACTTC
.,TRBV2,TRBD2,TRBJ2-1,CASRASGRGNEQFF,TGTGCCAGCAGGGCCAGCGGGAGAGGCAATGAGCAGTTCTTC
.,TRBV6-1,.,TRBJ2-7,CASSDVSNREQYF,TGTGCCAGCAGTGATGTATCAAATCGGGAGCAGTACTTC
.,TRBV27,TRBD1,TRBJ1-5,CASARGTGNQPQHF,TGTGCCAGTGCCCGCGGGACAGGGAATCAGCCCCAGCATTTT
.,TRBV2,.,TRBJ1-2,CASSEGPRYGYTF,TGTGCCAGCAGTGAAGGGCCCCGGTATGGCTACACCTTC